This TCR beta chain was observed in a study of blood T cells in healthy people across ages. Findings and caveats of the study: Diversity was higher, and naive CD4+ cells more numerous, in long-lived donors than in aged donors. TCR beta diversity, measured per million T cells, fell in a roughly linear way with age.

As to this clonotype: Antigen specificity is unknown.

With a J-beta primer mix and a sample-barcoded 5' primer, a second PCR ran 7 to 11 cycles. MiXCR was run by TCRdb on the 5' RACE reads, yielding one entry per CDR3 protein. The sample includes around 710,000 distinct CDR3 sequences, roughly 47% of them seen just once. The CDR3 has 15 residues. V was clipped by 7 bases and J by 8 bases; unmatched bases: 12. Sequencing was done on a sample of blood. This chain connects TRBV12-3 or TRBV12-4 to TRBJ2-1; 9 positions agree with TRBD1. The receptor comes from a woman in her sixties in good health. The CDR3 nucleotides read TGTGCCAGCACCAACTACGGGGACAGGGACGATGAGCAGTTCTTC. Amino acid sequence: CASTNYGDRDDEQFF.